Sequencing of this TCR beta chain was carried out in a study of T-cell reconstitution after alpha-beta-depleted transplantation in children. In germline, CDR1 is MNHNY, CDR2 SVGAGI (reference sequence). The CDR3 totals 13 residues. V was pared by 2 bases and J by 3 bases, with 7 bases between. Study conclusions and caveats: Some patients' high day-60 TCRbeta diversity was traced to surviving recipient T cells and thymic progenitors. The authors attributed T-cell counts and diversity one year after transplant mostly to newly produced T cells.

TCRbeta library preparation incorporated unique molecular identifiers. TCRdb re-called the PCR reads through MiXCR, storing one row per CDR3 protein. This table holds 250,000 to 400,000 distinct CDR3 sequences, 23% found once. Notes on this clonotype: Its cognate antigen is unknown.

The chain links TRBV6-6 to TRBJ1-1; D call uncertain. This sequence originates from a male patient younger than 18 who had a stem cell transplant for acute lymphoblastic leukemia, so the T cells may come from the graft donor. The source was PBMCs, mostly from graft donor cells, collected 180 days after TCRalphabeta/CD19-depleted stem cell transplant. The CDR3 DNA follows: TGTGCCAGCAGTTACAATGGGGACACTGAAGCTTTCTTT. It encodes CASSYNGDTEAFF.